Listed below are T cell receptor beta chains from one sample, sequenced in a study of control samples from healthy donors and cancer patients. Profiled with immunoSEQ multiplex PCR; TCRdb holds only in-frame clones, not every one. The sample includes around 170,000 clones, roughly 90% of them seen just once. The sequencing sample was made of blood. All receptors come from a woman aged 45-60 years in good health. Both conserved end residues are part of each CDR3. The D gene is left open where the match is weak. Expanded clones are given a class, and other clones once, few, many or no size at all.

clone_size: once; v_call: TRBV7-8; j_call: TRBJ1-5; d_call: NA; cdr3_aa: CASSGTGGPSQPQHF; cdr3_nt: TGTGCCAGCAGCGGGACGGGGGGCCCCAGTCAGCCCCAGCATTTT
clone_size: NA; v_call: TRBV30; j_call: TRBJ2-7; d_call: NA; cdr3_aa: CAWSVLGQLYEQYF; cdr3_nt: TGTGCCTGGAGTGTACTAGGACAACTCTACGAGCAGTACTTC
clone_size: NA; v_call: TRBV27; j_call: TRBJ1-5; d_call: TRBD1; cdr3_aa: CASSYGTGRNQPQHF; cdr3_nt: TGTGCCAGCAGTTACGGGACAGGACGGAATCAGCCCCAGCATTTT
clone_size: NA; v_call: TRBV30; j_call: TRBJ2-2; d_call: NA; cdr3_aa: CAWSRGGAGELFF; cdr3_nt: TGTGCCTGGTCCAGGGGGGGGGCCGGGGAGCTGTTTTTT
clone_size: NA; v_call: TRBV9; j_call: TRBJ1-3; d_call: NA; cdr3_aa: CASSVGGALSGNTIYF; cdr3_nt: TGTGCCAGCAGCGTAGGGGGGGCCCTCTCTGGAAACACCATATATTTT
clone_size: NA; v_call: TRBV5-8; j_call: TRBJ2-2; d_call: NA; cdr3_aa: CASQGWRELFF; cdr3_nt: TGTGCCTCCCAGGGTTGGCGGGAGCTGTTTTTT
clone_size: NA; v_call: TRBV30; j_call: TRBJ2-5; d_call: NA; cdr3_aa: CAWSQGAQYF; cdr3_nt: TGTGCCTGGAGTCAAGGGGCCCAGTACTTC
clone_size: NA; v_call: TRBV19; j_call: TRBJ2-6; d_call: TRBD2; cdr3_aa: CASSVIAGGSGANVLTF; cdr3_nt: TGTGCCAGTAGTGTAATAGCGGGGGGCTCTGGGGCCAACGTCCTGACTTTC
clone_size: NA; v_call: TRBV9; j_call: TRBJ1-2; d_call: NA; cdr3_aa: CASSVGVQGEVYGYTF; cdr3_nt: TGTGCCAGCAGCGTAGGGGTCCAGGGTGAGGTCTATGGCTACACCTTC
clone_size: NA; v_call: TRBV7-8; j_call: TRBJ2-1; d_call: TRBD2; cdr3_aa: CASSSITSGGAVEQFF; cdr3_nt: TGTGCCAGCAGCTCCATAACTAGCGGGGGGGCCGTGGAGCAGTTCTTC
clone_size: once; v_call: TRBV27; j_call: TRBJ1-4; d_call: NA; cdr3_aa: CASSLSRTASEKLFF; cdr3_nt: TGTGCCAGCAGTTTATCGCGGACAGCCAGTGAAAAACTGTTTTTT
clone_size: NA; v_call: TRBV11-2; j_call: TRBJ1-6; d_call: TRBD1; cdr3_aa: CASSFTGQGVSPLHF; cdr3_nt: TGTGCCAGCAGTTTTACGGGACAGGGGGTTTCACCCCTCCACTTT
clone_size: few; v_call: TRBV4-2; j_call: TRBJ1-1; d_call: TRBD1; cdr3_aa: CASSQGVQGASGTEAFF; cdr3_nt: TGTGCCAGCAGCCAAGGGGTCCAGGGGGCGTCTGGCACTGAAGCTTTCTTT
clone_size: NA; v_call: TRBV18; j_call: TRBJ2-5; d_call: NA; cdr3_aa: CASSPTGDQETQYF; cdr3_nt: TGTGCCAGCTCACCAACGGGAGACCAAGAGACCCAGTACTTC
clone_size: NA; v_call: TRBV3-1/TRBV3-2; j_call: TRBJ2-5; d_call: NA; cdr3_aa: CASSHVGQGQETQYF; cdr3_nt: TGTGCCAGCAGCCATGTAGGGCAGGGCCAAGAGACCCAGTACTTC
clone_size: NA; v_call: TRBV2; j_call: TRBJ2-7; d_call: NA; cdr3_aa: CASSVQRSIGEQYF; cdr3_nt: TGTGCCAGCAGTGTTCAGCGGTCTATTGGCGAGCAGTACTTC
clone_size: NA; v_call: TRBV6-6; j_call: TRBJ2-7; d_call: NA; cdr3_aa: CASSSQTKGPTYEQYF; cdr3_nt: TGTGCCAGCAGCTCCCAAACAAAGGGACCGACCTACGAGCAGTACTTC
clone_size: NA; v_call: TRBV30; j_call: TRBJ1-2; d_call: NA; cdr3_aa: CAWSVMVTNYGYTF; cdr3_nt: TGTGCCTGGAGTGTTATGGTCACTAACTATGGCTACACCTTC
clone_size: NA; v_call: TRBV7-9; j_call: TRBJ1-5; d_call: NA; cdr3_aa: CATKGGGDSNQPQHF; cdr3_nt: TGTGCCACCAAGGGCGGCGGCGATAGCAATCAGCCCCAGCATTTT
clone_size: NA; v_call: TRBV7-8; j_call: TRBJ1-1; d_call: TRBD1; cdr3_aa: CASSAYDRGTEAFF; cdr3_nt: TGTGCCAGCAGCGCGTATGACAGGGGCACTGAAGCTTTCTTT
clone_size: few; v_call: TRBV20-1; j_call: TRBJ1-5; d_call: NA; cdr3_aa: CSASGKHYGSNQPQHF; cdr3_nt: TGCAGTGCTAGTGGGAAACACTACGGTAGCAATCAGCCCCAGCATTTT
clone_size: NA; v_call: TRBV9; j_call: TRBJ2-1; d_call: NA; cdr3_aa: CASALSSVDYSEQFF; cdr3_nt: TGTGCCAGCGCCCTATCTAGCGTAGACTACAGTGAGCAGTTCTTC
clone_size: NA; v_call: TRBV13; j_call: TRBJ1-3; d_call: NA; cdr3_aa: CASSHGTRKPSGNTIYF; cdr3_nt: TGTGCCAGCAGCCATGGGACAAGGAAACCCTCTGGAAACACCATATATTTT
clone_size: NA; v_call: TRBV23-1; j_call: TRBJ1-3; d_call: NA; cdr3_aa: CASSQVSIRNTIYF; cdr3_nt: TGCGCCAGCAGTCAAGTCTCTATCCGGAACACCATATATTTT
clone_size: NA; v_call: TRBV7-2; j_call: TRBJ2-5; d_call: TRBD1; cdr3_aa: CASSGQGTETQYF; cdr3_nt: TGTGCCAGCAGCGGACAGGGGACAGAGACCCAGTACTTC
clone_size: NA; v_call: TRBV12-3/TRBV12-4; j_call: TRBJ2-5; d_call: NA; cdr3_aa: CASSLGPWETQYF; cdr3_nt: TGTGCCAGCAGTTTGGGGCCCTGGGAGACCCAGTACTTC
clone_size: once; v_call: TRBV5-8; j_call: TRBJ1-2; d_call: NA; cdr3_aa: CASSFPDRQNYGYTF; cdr3_nt: TGTGCCAGCAGCTTCCCTGACAGGCAGAACTATGGCTACACCTTC
clone_size: NA; v_call: TRBV5-5; j_call: TRBJ2-5; d_call: NA; cdr3_aa: CASSLQETQYF; cdr3_nt: TGTGCCAGCAGCTTGCAAGAGACCCAGTACTTC
clone_size: NA; v_call: TRBV9; j_call: TRBJ1-1; d_call: NA; cdr3_aa: CASSVRLGSTEAFF; cdr3_nt: TGTGCCAGCAGCGTACGTCTGGGGTCCACTGAAGCTTTCTTT